This entry describes one T cell receptor (beta chain). These data originate in a study of tumor-infiltrating lymphocytes in primary liver carcinoma. Total RNA (around 0.45 ug) served as template for TCR beta cDNA synthesis primed by a constant-region primer. Libraries for TCR beta were built through three nested multiplex PCR rounds, which together made up a slightly modified ARM-PCR procedure. Investigators reported that the first two PCR rounds, at around 10 cycles each, used TRBV1-TRBV30 forward primers with a C-beta reverse primer. TCRdb ran MiXCR on the multiplex PCR reads and lists one entry per CDR3 protein. The data contain a few hundred thousand distinct CDR3 sequences, more than 55% of them singletons. Germline DNA was also extracted, and blood RNA was taken from unsorted whole blood. The study enrolled treatment-naive patients with chronic HBV infection. The germline V gene encodes CDR1 WSHSY and CDR2 SAAADI. The CDR3 consists of 12 residues. The V and J ends lost 0 bases and 12 bases respectively, with 6 bases between them.

The sequencing sample was made of peripheral blood. V and J are TRBV10-2 and TRBJ1-6; no clear D. This clonotype was sampled from a woman in her 30s with primary liver carcinoma and hepatitis B virus infection. The CDR3 is CASSESNLPLHF. CDR3 sequence (DNA): TGCGCCAGCAGTGAGTCGAACTTACCCCTCCACTTT.